This section outlines one T cell receptor (beta chain) sequence together with its context. Its antigen is as yet unknown. These data belong to a study of radiotherapy plus CTLA-4 blockade in lung cancer. Study-wide context: Among enrolled patients, 15% to 20% responded and 30% to 40% achieved disease control.

Study outcomes and limitations: Clones derived from tumor TCRs expanded in blood after radiotherapy plus ipilimumab.

There are 13 residues in the CDR3. Germline CDR1 and CDR2: SGHKS and YYEKEE (reference sequence). V lost 6 bases, J lost 2 bases, and 4 bases stayed unmatched. TCRdb's table, derived via immunoSEQ multiplex PCR, lists solely in-frame clones and lacks some. The data show 83,000 or so clones, roughly 80% seen once. The receptor was isolated from a human donor with non-small cell lung cancer who had stable disease on radiotherapy plus ipilimumab. The chain joins TRBV5-5 to TRBJ2-7; 8 bases agree with TRBD2. Sequenced here: peripheral blood, sampled from a patient treated with radiotherapy plus ipilimumab. In DNA, the CDR3 is TGTGCCAGCACGGACGGGGGGGCCTACGAGCAGTACTTC. It codes for CASTDGGAYEQYF.